This T cell receptor beta chain appears in the sequencing data of a study of blood T cells in healthy people across ages. Overall study context: Capture via template switching afforded approximately one barcoded beta molecule per two T cells.

Germline loops: CDR1 SNHLY, CDR2 FYNNEI. V gave up 0 bases and J gave up 1 base, with 10 bases separating them. The CDR3 loop spans 15 amino acids. Whole-study results and caveats: Naive CD4+ cells and diversity were both higher in long-lived donors than in aged donors.

The second PCR ran about 6 to 12 cycles with a sample-barcoded 5' primer and J-beta primers. TCRdb independently ran MiXCR on the 5' RACE reads; one entry per CDR3 protein. Among around 750,000 distinct CDR3 sequences, about 55% were seen once, and the ten largest hold under 50%. This clonotype came up a few times. As yet, its antigen is unknown. The receptor comes from an elderly man in good health. The material sequenced was blood. The chain has TRBV2 and TRBJ2-7, with D perhaps matching TRBD2 (6 bases). CDR3 sequence: CASSEAPEGSYEQYF. The CDR3 DNA is TGTGCCAGCAGTGAAGCCCCGGAGGGATCCTACGAGCAGTACTTC.